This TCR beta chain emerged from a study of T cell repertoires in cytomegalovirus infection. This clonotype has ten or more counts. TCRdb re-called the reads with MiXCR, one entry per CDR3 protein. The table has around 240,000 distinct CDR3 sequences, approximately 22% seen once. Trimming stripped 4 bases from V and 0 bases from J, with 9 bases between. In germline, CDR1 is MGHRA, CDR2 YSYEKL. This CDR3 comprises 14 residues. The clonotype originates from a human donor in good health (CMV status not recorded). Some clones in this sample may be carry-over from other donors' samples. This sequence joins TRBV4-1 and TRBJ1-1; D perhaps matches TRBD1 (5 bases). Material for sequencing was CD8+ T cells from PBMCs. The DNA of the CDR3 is TGCGCCAGCAGCCTGGGACGGATGAACACTGAAGCTTTCTTT. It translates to CASSLGRMNTEAFF.